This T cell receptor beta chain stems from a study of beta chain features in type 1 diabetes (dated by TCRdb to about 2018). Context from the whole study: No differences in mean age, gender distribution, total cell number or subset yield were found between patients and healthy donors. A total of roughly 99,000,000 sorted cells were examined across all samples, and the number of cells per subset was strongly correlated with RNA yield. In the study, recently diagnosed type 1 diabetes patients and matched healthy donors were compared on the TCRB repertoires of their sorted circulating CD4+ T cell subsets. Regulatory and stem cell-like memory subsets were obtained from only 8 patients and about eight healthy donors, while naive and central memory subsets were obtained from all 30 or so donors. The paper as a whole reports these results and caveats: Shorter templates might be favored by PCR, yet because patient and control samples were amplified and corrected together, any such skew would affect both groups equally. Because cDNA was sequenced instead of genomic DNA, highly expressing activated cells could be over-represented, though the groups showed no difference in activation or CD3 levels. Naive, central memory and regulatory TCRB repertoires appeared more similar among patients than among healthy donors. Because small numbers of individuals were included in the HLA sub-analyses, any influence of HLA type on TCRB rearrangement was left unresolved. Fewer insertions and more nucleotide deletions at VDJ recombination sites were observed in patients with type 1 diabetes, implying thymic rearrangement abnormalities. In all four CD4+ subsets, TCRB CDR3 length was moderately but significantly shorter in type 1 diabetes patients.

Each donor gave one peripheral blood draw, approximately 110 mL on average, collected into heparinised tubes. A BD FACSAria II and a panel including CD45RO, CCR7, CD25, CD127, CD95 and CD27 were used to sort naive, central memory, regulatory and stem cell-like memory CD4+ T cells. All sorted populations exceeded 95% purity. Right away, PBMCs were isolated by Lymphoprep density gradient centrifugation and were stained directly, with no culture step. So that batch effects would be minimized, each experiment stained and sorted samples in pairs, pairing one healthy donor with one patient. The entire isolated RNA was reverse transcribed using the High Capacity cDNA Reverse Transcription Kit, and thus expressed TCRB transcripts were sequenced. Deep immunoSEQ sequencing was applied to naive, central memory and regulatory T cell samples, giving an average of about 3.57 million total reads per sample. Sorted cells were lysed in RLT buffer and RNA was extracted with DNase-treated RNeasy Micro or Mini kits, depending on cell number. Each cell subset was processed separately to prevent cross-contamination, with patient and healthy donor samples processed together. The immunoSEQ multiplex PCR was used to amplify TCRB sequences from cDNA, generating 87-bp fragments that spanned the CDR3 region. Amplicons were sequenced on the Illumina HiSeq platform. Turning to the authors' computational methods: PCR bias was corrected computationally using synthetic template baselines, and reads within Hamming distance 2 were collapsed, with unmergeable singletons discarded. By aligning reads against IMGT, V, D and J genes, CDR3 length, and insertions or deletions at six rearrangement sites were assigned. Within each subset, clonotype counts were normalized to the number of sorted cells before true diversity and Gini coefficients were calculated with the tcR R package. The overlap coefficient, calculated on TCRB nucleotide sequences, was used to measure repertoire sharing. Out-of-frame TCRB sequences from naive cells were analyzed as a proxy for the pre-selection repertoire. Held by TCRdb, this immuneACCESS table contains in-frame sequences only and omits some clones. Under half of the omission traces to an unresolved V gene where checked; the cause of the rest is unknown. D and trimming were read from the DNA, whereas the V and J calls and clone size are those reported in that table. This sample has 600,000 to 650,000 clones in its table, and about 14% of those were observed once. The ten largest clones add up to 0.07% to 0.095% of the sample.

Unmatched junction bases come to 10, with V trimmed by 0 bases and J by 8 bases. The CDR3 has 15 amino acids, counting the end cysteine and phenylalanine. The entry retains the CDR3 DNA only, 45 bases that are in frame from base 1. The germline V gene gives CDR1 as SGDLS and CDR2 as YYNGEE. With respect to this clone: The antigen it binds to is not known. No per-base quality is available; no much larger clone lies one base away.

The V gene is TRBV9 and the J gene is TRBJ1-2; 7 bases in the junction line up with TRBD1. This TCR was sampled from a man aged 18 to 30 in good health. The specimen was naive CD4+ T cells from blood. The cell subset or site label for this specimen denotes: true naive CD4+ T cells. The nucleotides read TGTGCCAGCAGCGTAGTGGGGAGACAGGGAATAGGCTACACCTTC. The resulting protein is CASSVVGRQGIGYTF.